Listed below are T cell receptor beta chains from one sample, sequenced in a study of T cells in Graves' hyperthyroidism and ophthalmopathy. One entry per CDR3 protein results from TCRdb running MiXCR on the multiplex PCR reads. Altogether some 600,000 distinct CDR3 sequences are present, approximately 15% being singletons, with the ten largest covering 5.8%. Input material: blood. These receptor sequences come from a woman aged 30 to 39 with Graves' hyperthyroidism that later progressed to Graves' ophthalmopathy. The CDR3 runs from the conserved cysteine through the conserved F or W. A D gene is named only where the DNA matches it firmly. Rows may omit the clone size; those that give it use once, few, many or a size class.

clone size,J gene,D gene,V gene,CDR3 protein,CDR3 DNA
-,TRBJ2-7,TRBD1,TRBV7-9,CASSPPGQVEQYF,TGTGCCAGCAGCCCCCCGGGACAGGTAGAGCAGTACTTC
-,TRBJ1-5,-,TRBV6-5,CASCIRNQPQHF,TGTGCCAGCTGTATCCGCAATCAGCCCCAGCATTTT
few,TRBJ1-5,-,TRBV28,CASSPGSLNQPQHF,TGTGCCAGCAGCCCGGGGAGTCTCAATCAGCCCCAGCATTTT
-,TRBJ2-7,-,TRBV6-1,CASSEEGEGSDEQYF,TGTGCCAGCAGTGAAGAAGGAGAAGGGAGCGACGAGCAGTACTTC
few,TRBJ2-3,TRBD2,TRBV20-1,CSATPRGGGRTDTQYF,TGCAGTGCTACTCCTCGCGGGGGGGGCCGGACAGATACGCAGTATTTT
many,TRBJ1-5,TRBD1,TRBV6-1,CASSERQGWDQPQHF,TGTGCCAGCAGTGAGCGACAGGGATGGGATCAGCCCCAGCATTTT
many,TRBJ1-2,-,TRBV11-2,CASSLDLGPSTGNYGYTF,TGTGCCAGCAGCTTAGATCTAGGGCCTTCGACCGGCAACTATGGCTACACCTTC
many,TRBJ2-3,-,TRBV20-1,CSATRAGHTDTQYF,TGCAGTGCTACCAGAGCGGGACACACAGATACGCAGTATTTT
-,TRBJ2-5,TRBD2,TRBV5-1,CASSFSSGRARETQYF,TGCGCCAGCAGCTTTTCTAGCGGGAGGGCCAGGGAGACCCAGTACTTC
many,TRBJ1-2,-,TRBV29-1,CSVETGESGYGYTF,TGCAGCGTTGAAACTGGGGAATCGGGCTATGGCTACACCTTC
many,TRBJ1-2,TRBD1,TRBV28,CASTLGTGVTGGYTF,TGTGCCAGCACCTTAGGGACAGGAGTTACGGGAGGCTACACCTTC
many,TRBJ1-2,-,TRBV3-1,CASSQDERGYTF,TGTGCCAGCAGCCAAGATGAGCGTGGCTACACCTTC
few,TRBJ2-1,-,TRBV27,CASSFPSARSSYNEQFF,TGTGCCAGCAGTTTCCCTAGCGCAAGAAGCTCCTACAATGAGCAGTTCTTC
-,TRBJ1-2,-,TRBV5-6,CASSSPGESLSRTF,TGTGCCAGCAGCTCTCCAGGGGAATCCCTATCGCGCACCTTC
few,TRBJ2-5,-,TRBV11-2,CASSLEAGEAQYF,TGTGCCAGCAGCTTAGAGGCCGGGGAGGCCCAGTACTTC
few,TRBJ2-7,TRBD1,TRBV7-3,CASSLGTVPREQYF,TGTGCCAGCAGCTTAGGGACAGTACCACGCGAGCAGTACTTC
few,TRBJ2-3,-,TRBV7-3,CASSPRPGDTQYF,TGTGCCAGCAGCCCCCGACCCGGGGATACGCAGTATTTT
-,TRBJ2-7,TRBD2,TRBV10-3,CAISESRGRVSYEQYF,TGTGCCATCAGTGAGTCTCGCGGGAGGGTCTCCTACGAGCAGTACTTC
many,TRBJ2-7,-,TRBV6-2/TRBV6-3,CASSYILGVAYDEQYF,TGTGCCAGCAGCTATATATTGGGAGTGGCCTACGACGAGCAGTACTTC
many,TRBJ1-1,-,TRBV6-5,CASSYSGSLEAFF,TGTGCCAGCAGTTACTCCGGCAGCCTTGAAGCTTTCTTT
many,TRBJ2-7,-,TRBV11-3,CASSLNRISYEQYF,TGTGCCAGCAGCTTAAACAGGATTTCCTACGAGCAGTACTTC
few,TRBJ1-2,TRBD1,TRBV20-1,CSARDMGQGVIREGYTF,TGCAGTGCTAGAGATATGGGACAGGGGGTTATCCGGGAGGGCTACACCTTC
-,TRBJ1-1,-,TRBV6-1,CASSEQGSTEAFF,TGTGCCAGCAGTGAACAGGGGTCGACTGAAGCTTTCTTT
-,TRBJ2-1,TRBD2,TRBV6-1,CASRPFEREGPGGFF,TGTGCCAGCAGGCCCTTTGAGCGGGAGGGCCCGGGGGGGTTCTTC
-,TRBJ1-4,-,TRBV6-2/TRBV6-3,CASSATGSPFNEKLFF,TGTGCCAGCAGCGCTACAGGGAGCCCTTTTAATGAAAAACTGTTTTTT
many,TRBJ2-5,TRBD2,TRBV27,CASSLESSGRPGETQYF,TGTGCCAGCAGTTTAGAGTCTAGCGGGAGACCGGGAGAGACCCAGTACTTC
few,TRBJ2-6,-,TRBV28,CASSLPEGKSGANVLTF,TGTGCCAGCAGTTTGCCCGAGGGGAAGTCTGGGGCCAACGTCCTGACTTTC
-,TRBJ2-3,TRBD2,TRBV24-1,CATSKRDGTDTQYF,TGTGCCACCAGCAAGCGGGACGGCACAGATACGCAGTATTTT
few,TRBJ2-1,TRBD2,TRBV3-1,CASAEVGLGDEQFF,TGTGCCAGCGCAGAAGTTGGACTAGGGGATGAGCAGTTCTTC
-,TRBJ1-1,-,TRBV5-1,CASSLWDGDTEAFF,TGCGCCAGCAGCTTGTGGGACGGGGACACTGAAGCTTTCTTT
many,TRBJ1-1,-,TRBV7-9,CASSLSIQTEAFF,TGTGCCAGCAGCTTAAGTATACAGACTGAAGCTTTCTTT
many,TRBJ1-1,-,TRBV20-1,CSAPESGLRNTEAFF,TGCAGTGCGCCGGAATCAGGGTTACGGAACACTGAAGCTTTCTTT
few,TRBJ1-1,-,TRBV20-1,CSATGEMNTEAFF,TGCAGTGCTACTGGGGAGATGAACACTGAAGCTTTCTTT
-,TRBJ1-3,-,TRBV7-3,CASSLSRDPGNTIYF,TGTGCCAGCAGCTTATCACGGGACCCTGGAAACACCATATATTTT
few,TRBJ2-2,-,TRBV19,CASSIIGTDNTGELFF,TGTGCCAGTAGTATTATTGGGACCGATAATACCGGGGAGCTGTTTTTT
many,TRBJ1-1,-,TRBV5-1,CASSLMAANTEAFF,TGCGCCAGCAGCTTGATGGCGGCTAACACTGAAGCTTTCTTT
few,TRBJ2-5,-,TRBV20-1,CSAGRDPRETQYF,TGCAGTGCTGGCCGGGACCCAAGAGAGACCCAGTACTTC
many,TRBJ2-5,-,TRBV10-3,CAISEKTGAQETQYF,TGTGCCATCAGTGAGAAAACGGGAGCCCAAGAGACCCAGTACTTC
many,TRBJ1-5,TRBD1,TRBV6-1,CASSLGQGVGQPQHF,TGTGCCAGCAGTCTCGGACAGGGGGTAGGACAGCCCCAGCATTTT
many,TRBJ2-1,-,TRBV10-3,CAISHFLILSYNEQFF,TGTGCCATCAGTCACTTCCTCATCCTCTCCTACAATGAGCAGTTCTTC
-,TRBJ2-2,-,TRBV10-3,CAIRSSNTGELFF,TGTGCCATCAGGTCCTCAAACACCGGGGAGCTGTTTTTT
many,TRBJ1-2,TRBD1,TRBV11-3,CASSPGTGVGGYTF,TGTGCCAGCAGCCCAGGGACAGGAGTGGGAGGCTACACCTTC
many,TRBJ1-2,-,TRBV29-1,CSVGGQAGYTF,TGCAGCGTTGGAGGTCAGGCTGGCTACACCTTC
many,TRBJ1-2,-,TRBV12-3/TRBV12-4,CASSYIYGYTF,TGTGCCAGCAGCTACATCTATGGCTACACCTTC
-,TRBJ2-1,TRBD1,TRBV9,CASSVARQGATYNEQFF,TGTGCCAGCAGCGTAGCCCGACAGGGGGCCACCTACAATGAGCAGTTCTTC
-,TRBJ2-7,-,TRBV3-1,CASSQDLTGEFYEQYF,TGTGCCAGCAGCCAAGATTTAACGGGAGAGTTCTACGAGCAGTACTTC
many,TRBJ1-2,TRBD1,TRBV12-3/TRBV12-4,CASRGGTEHYGYTF,TGTGCCAGCAGGGGAGGGACAGAGCACTATGGCTACACCTTC
many,TRBJ2-4,-,TRBV19,CASSLTTRSAKNIQYF,TGTGCCAGTAGTCTGACGACGCGATCAGCCAAAAACATTCAGTACTTC
-,TRBJ1-2,TRBD1,TRBV24-1,CATREGAVGGYTF,TGTGCCACCAGGGAGGGGGCTGTCGGTGGCTACACCTTC
-,TRBJ2-3,TRBD2,TRBV20-1,CSAGTSGRSDTQYF,TGCAGTGCTGGGACTAGCGGGAGGTCTGATACGCAGTATTTT
many,TRBJ2-3,-,TRBV29-1,CSVEDPDTQYF,TGCAGCGTTGAGGACCCAGATACGCAGTATTTT
many,TRBJ1-1,TRBD1,TRBV19,CASRSRTGGNWAFF,TGTGCCAGTAGGAGTAGGACAGGGGGGAACTGGGCTTTCTTT
many,TRBJ2-7,TRBD2,TRBV12-3/TRBV12-4,CASSIAGLTYEQYF,TGTGCCAGCAGCATAGCGGGACTCACCTACGAGCAGTACTTC
few,TRBJ1-5,-,TRBV6-1,CASGGGFGNQPQHF,TGTGCCAGCGGGGGGGGTTTTGGCAATCAGCCCCAGCATTTT
few,TRBJ2-7,TRBD2,TRBV20-1,CSARDTSGSPHEQYF,TGCAGTGCTAGAGATACCAGCGGGAGCCCCCACGAGCAGTACTTC
few,TRBJ2-1,-,TRBV6-1,CASNYINEQFF,TGTGCCAGCAATTACATCAATGAGCAGTTCTTC
many,TRBJ2-1,-,TRBV20-1,CSAPLQGNEQFF,TGCAGTGCTCCCCTCCAGGGAAATGAGCAGTTCTTC
-,TRBJ1-2,TRBD1,TRBV19,CASSIGGQVDYGYTF,TGTGCCAGTAGTATAGGGGGACAGGTTGACTATGGCTACACCTTC
many,TRBJ1-6,TRBD1,TRBV7-8,CASSLADRGRFNNSPLHF,TGTGCCAGCAGCTTAGCGGACAGGGGGCGGTTTAATAATTCACCCCTCCACTTT